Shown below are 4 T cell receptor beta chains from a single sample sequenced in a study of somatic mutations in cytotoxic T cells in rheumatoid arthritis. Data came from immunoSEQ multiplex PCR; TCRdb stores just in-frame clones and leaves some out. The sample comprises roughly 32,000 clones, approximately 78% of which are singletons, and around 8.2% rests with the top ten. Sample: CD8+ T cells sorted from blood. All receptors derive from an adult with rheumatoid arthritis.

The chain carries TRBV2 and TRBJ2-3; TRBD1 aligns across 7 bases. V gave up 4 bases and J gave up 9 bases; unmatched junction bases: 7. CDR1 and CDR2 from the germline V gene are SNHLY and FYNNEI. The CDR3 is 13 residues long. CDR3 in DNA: TGTGCCAGCAGTGGTGGGGGCAGGGGGACGCAGTATTTT. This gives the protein CASSGGGRGTQYF.

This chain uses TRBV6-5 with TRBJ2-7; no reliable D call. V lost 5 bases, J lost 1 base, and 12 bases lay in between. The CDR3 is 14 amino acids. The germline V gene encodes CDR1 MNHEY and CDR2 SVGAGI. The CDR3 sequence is CASSPLRRSYEQYF. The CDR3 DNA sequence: TGTGCCAGCAGTCCCCTTCGTAGATCCTACGAGCAGTACTTC.

The CDR3 nucleotides are TGTGCCAGCAGCGTAGGCGACAGGGGAGGCTACACCTTC. Protein product: CASSVGDRGGYTF. The V gene is TRBV9, the J gene TRBJ1-2, with 8 nucleotides matching TRBD1. The CDR3 contains 13 residues. Trimming cost V 0 bases and J 8 bases; bases outside gene matches: 3. CDR1 SGDLS and CDR2 YYNGEE come from the germline V gene.

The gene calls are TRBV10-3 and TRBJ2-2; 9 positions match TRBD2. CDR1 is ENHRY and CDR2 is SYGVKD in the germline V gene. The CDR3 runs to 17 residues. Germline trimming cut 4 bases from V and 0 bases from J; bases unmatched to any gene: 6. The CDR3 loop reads CAISGPPSGANTGELFF. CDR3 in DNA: TGTGCCATCAGTGGACCTCCTAGCGGGGCGAACACCGGGGAGCTGTTTTTT.